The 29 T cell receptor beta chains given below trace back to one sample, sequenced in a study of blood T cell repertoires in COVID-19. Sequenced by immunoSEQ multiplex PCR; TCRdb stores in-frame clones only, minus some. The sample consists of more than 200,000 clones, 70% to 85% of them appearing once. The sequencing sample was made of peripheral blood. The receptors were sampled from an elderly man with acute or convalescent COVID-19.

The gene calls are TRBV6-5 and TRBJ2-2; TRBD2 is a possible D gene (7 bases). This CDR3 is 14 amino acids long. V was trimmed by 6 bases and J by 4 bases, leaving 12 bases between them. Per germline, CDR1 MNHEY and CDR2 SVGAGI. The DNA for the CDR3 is TGTGCCAGCAGCAGGGGAGGGAGCACCGGGGAGCTGTTTTTT. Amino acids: CASSRGGSTGELFF.

This CDR3 is CASSLTGGDNQPQHF. DNA for the CDR3: TGTGCCAGCTCACTTACAGGGGGCGACAATCAGCCCCAGCATTTT. The chain carries TRBV18 and TRBJ1-5; 9 bases match TRBD1. CDR3 size: 15 residues. Germline CDR1 KGHSH, CDR2 LQKENI. The J segment lost 3 bases and the V segment lost 4 bases, leaving 4 bases of the junction unmatched.

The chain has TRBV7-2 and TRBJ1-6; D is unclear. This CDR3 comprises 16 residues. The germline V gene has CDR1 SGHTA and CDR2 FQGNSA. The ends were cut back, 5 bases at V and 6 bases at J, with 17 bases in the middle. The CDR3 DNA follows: TGTGCCAGCAGCCACGGCCTTCTGTCGGGTAATTCACCCCTCCACTTT. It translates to CASSHGLLSGNSPLHF.

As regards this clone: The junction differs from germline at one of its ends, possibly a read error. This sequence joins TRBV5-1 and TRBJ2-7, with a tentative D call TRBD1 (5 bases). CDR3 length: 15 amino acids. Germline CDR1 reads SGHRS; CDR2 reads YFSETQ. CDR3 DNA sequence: TGCGCCAGCAGTTTGGTGGCAGGGAAGGGGTACGAGCAGTACTTC. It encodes CASSLVAGKGYEQYF.

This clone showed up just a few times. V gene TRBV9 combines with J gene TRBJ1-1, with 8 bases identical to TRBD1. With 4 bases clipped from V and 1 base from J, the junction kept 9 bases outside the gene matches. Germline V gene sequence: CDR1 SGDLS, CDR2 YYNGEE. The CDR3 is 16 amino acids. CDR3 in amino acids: CASSPRQGPWNTEAFF. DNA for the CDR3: TGTGCCAGCAGCCCCCGACAGGGGCCGTGGAACACTGAAGCTTTCTTT.

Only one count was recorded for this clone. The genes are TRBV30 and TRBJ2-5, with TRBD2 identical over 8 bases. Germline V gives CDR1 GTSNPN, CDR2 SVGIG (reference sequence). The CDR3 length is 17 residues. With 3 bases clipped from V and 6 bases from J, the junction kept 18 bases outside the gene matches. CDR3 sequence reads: CAWSQKGLARGSKTQYF. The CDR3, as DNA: TGTGCCTGGAGCCAAAAAGGACTAGCCCGGGGGTCGAAGACCCAGTACTTC.

CDR3 loop: CASSQTGKSSYEQYF. The CDR3 DNA follows: TGTGCCAGCAGCCAAACAGGGAAAAGCTCCTACGAGCAGTACTTC. The rearrangement links TRBV28 to TRBJ2-7; the D gene is possibly TRBD1 (6 bases). The CDR3 has 15 residues. In germline, CDR1 is MDHEN, CDR2 SYDVKM. V shed 6 bases and J shed 0 bases, with 15 bases lying between them.

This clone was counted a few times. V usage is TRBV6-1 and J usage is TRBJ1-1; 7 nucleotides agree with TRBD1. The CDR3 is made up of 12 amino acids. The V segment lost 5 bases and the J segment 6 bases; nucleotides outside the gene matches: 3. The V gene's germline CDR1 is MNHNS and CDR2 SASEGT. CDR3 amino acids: CASSTGAAEAFF. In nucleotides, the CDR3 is TGTGCCAGCAGTACAGGGGCGGCTGAAGCTTTCTTT.

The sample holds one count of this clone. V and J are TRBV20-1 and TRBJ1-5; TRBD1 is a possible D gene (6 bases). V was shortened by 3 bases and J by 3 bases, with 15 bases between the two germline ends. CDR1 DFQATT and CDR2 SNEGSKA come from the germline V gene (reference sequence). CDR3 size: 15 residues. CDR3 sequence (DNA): TGCAGTGCTAGTAGGTTTGGACAGAACAATCAGCCCCAGCATTTT. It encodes CSASRFGQNNQPQHF.

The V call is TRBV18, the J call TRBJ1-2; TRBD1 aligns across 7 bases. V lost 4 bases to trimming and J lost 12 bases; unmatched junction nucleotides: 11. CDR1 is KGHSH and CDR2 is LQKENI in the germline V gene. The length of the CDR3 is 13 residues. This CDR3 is CASSLVPEGAHTF. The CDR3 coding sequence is TGTGCCAGCTCACTGGTCCCGGAGGGGGCCCACACCTTC.

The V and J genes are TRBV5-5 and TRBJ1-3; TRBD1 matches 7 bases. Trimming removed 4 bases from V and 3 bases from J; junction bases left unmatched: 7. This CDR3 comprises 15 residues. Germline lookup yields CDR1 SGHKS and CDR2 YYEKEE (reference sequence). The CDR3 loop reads CASSLLRGNGNTIYF. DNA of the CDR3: TGTGCCAGCAGCCTCCTCAGGGGGAATGGAAACACCATATATTTT. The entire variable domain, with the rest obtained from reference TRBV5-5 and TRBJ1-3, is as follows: DAGVTQSPTHLIKTRGQQVTLRCSPISGHKSVSWYQQVLGQGPQFIFQYYEKEERGRGNFPDRFSARQFPNYSSELNVNALLLGDSALYLCASSLLRGNGNTIYFGEGSWLTVV.

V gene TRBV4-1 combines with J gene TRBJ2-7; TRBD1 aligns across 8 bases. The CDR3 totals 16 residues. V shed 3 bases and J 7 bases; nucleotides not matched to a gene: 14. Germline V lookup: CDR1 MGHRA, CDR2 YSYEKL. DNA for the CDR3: TGCGCCAGCAGCCAGGACAGACCGGGACAGGTTAGGGAGCAGTACTTC. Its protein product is CASSQDRPGQVREQYF.

The CDR3 spells CASSSDNALQFF. The DNA for the CDR3 is TGTGCCAGCAGCTCTGACAACGCCCTGCAGTTCTTC. The chain is built from TRBV7-2 and TRBJ2-1; D is undetermined. Germline CDR1 SGHTA, CDR2 FQGNSA. This CDR3 comprises 12 residues. V was pared by 4 bases and J by 12 bases, with 13 bases between.

The CDR3 region is CASSQGARRYGYTF. The DNA for the CDR3 is TGTGCCAGCAGTCAGGGGGCGCGAAGGTATGGCTACACCTTC. The chain links TRBV6-5 to TRBJ1-2; 8 nucleotides agree with TRBD1. The CDR3 totals 14 residues. V was clipped by 5 bases and J by 5 bases; unmatched bases: 7. Germline CDR1 and CDR2: MNHEY and SVGAGI.

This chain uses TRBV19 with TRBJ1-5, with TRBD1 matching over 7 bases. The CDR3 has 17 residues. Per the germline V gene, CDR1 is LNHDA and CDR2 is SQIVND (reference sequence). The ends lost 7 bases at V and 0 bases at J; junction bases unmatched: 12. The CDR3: CASKETGNPYSNQPQHF. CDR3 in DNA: TGTGCCAGTAAGGAGACAGGGAACCCTTATAGCAATCAGCCCCAGCATTTT.

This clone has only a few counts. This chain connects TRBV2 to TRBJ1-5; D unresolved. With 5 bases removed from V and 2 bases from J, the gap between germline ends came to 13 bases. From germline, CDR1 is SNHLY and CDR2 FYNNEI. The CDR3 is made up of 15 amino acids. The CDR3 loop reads CASSLGLLGNQPQHF. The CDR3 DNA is TGTGCCAGCAGTCTAGGATTACTAGGCAATCAGCCCCAGCATTTT.

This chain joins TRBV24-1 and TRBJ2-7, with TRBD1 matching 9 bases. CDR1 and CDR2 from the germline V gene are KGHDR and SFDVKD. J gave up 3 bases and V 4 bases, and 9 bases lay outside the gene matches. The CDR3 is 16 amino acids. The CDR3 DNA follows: TGTGCCACCAGTGACCGGACAGGGGTCGCGATCTACGAGCAGTACTTC. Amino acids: CATSDRTGVAIYEQYF.

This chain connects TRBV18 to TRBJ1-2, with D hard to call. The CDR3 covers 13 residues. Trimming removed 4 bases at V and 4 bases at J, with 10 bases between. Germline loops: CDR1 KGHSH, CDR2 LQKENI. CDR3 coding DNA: TGTGCCAGCTCACATGGTCCGGGCTATGGCTACACCTTC. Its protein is CASSHGPGYGYTF.

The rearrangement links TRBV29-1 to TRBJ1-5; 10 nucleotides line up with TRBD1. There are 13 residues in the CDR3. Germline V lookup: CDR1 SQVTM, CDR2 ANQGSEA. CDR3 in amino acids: CSTGTGAGQPQHF. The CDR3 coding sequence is TGCAGTACCGGGACAGGGGCGGGCCAGCCCCAGCATTTT.

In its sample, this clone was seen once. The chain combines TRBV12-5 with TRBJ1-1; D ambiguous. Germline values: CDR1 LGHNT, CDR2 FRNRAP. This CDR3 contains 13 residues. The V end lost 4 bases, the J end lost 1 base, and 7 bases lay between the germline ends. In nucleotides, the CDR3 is TGTGCTAGTGGTTCCGGAGGGAACACTGAAGCTTTCTTT. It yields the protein CASGSGGNTEAFF.

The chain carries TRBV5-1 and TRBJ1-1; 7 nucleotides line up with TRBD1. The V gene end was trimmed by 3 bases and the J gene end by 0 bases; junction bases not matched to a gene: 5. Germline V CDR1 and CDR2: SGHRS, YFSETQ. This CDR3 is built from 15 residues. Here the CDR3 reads CASSWGTVLNTEAFF. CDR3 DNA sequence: TGCGCCAGCAGCTGGGGGACAGTTTTGAACACTGAAGCTTTCTTT.

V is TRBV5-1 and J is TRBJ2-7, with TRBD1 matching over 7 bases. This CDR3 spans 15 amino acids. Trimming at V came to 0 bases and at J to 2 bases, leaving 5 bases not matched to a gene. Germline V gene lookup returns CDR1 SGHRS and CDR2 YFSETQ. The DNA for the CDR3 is TGCGCCAGCAGCTTGGGGGACAGTGTTGCCTACGAGCAGTACTTC. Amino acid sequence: CASSLGDSVAYEQYF.

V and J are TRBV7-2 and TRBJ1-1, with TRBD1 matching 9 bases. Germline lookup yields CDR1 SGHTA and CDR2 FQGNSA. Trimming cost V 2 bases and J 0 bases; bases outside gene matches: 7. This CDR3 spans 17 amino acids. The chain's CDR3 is CASSLQGTGIMNTEAFF. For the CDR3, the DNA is TGTGCCAGCAGCTTACAAGGGACAGGGATCATGAACACTGAAGCTTTCTTT.

The CDR3 sequence: CASRDRSLGTEAFF. CDR3 DNA: TGTGCCAGCCGGGACAGGTCTTTGGGCACTGAAGCTTTCTTT. This sequence joins TRBV6-5 and TRBJ1-1; 8 nucleotides align to TRBD1. Germline CDR1 and CDR2: MNHEY and SVGAGI. The CDR3 spans 14 residues. The J segment lost 4 bases and the V segment lost 8 bases, leaving 9 bases of the junction unmatched.

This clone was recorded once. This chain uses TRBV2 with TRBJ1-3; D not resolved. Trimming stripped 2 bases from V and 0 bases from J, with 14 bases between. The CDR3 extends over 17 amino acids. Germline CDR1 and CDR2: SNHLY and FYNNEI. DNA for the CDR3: TGTGCCAGCAGTGAATTGAGGGCATCCCACTCTGGAAACACCATATATTTT. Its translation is CASSELRASHSGNTIYF.

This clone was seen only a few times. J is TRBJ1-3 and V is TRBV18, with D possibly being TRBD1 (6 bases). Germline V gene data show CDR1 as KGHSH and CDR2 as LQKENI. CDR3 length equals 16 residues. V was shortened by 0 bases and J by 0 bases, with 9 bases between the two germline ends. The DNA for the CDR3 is TGTGCCAGCTCACCACCGGGGGCCCGCTCTGGAAACACCATATATTTT. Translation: CASSPPGARSGNTIYF. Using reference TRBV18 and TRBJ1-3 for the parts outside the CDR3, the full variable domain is NAGVMQNPRHLVRRRGQEARLRCSPMKGHSHVYWYRQLPEEGLKFMVYLQKENIIDESGMPKERFSAEFPKEGPSILRIQQVVRGDSAAYFCASSPPGARSGNTIYFGEGSWLTVV.

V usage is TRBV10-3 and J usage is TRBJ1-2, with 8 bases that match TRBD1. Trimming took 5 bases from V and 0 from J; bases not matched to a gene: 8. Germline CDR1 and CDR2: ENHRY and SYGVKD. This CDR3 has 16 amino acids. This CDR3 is CAISQAGTGANYGYTF. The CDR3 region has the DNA TGTGCCATCAGTCAAGCCGGGACAGGAGCTAACTATGGCTACACCTTC.

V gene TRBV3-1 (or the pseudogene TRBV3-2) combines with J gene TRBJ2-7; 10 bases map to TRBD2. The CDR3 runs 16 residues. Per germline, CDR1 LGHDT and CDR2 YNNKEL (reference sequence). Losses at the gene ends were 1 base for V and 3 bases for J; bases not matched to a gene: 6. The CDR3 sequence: CASSQVTSGAYYEQYF. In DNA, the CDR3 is TGTGCCAGCAGCCAAGTAACTAGCGGGGCCTACTACGAGCAGTACTTC.

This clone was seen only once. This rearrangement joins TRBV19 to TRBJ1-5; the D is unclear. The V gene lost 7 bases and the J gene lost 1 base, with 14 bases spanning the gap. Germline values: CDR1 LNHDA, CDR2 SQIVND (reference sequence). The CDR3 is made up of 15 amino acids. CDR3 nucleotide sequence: TGTGCCAGTAATACGATCGCGGGAAGCAATCAGCCCCAGCATTTT. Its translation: CASNTIAGSNQPQHF.